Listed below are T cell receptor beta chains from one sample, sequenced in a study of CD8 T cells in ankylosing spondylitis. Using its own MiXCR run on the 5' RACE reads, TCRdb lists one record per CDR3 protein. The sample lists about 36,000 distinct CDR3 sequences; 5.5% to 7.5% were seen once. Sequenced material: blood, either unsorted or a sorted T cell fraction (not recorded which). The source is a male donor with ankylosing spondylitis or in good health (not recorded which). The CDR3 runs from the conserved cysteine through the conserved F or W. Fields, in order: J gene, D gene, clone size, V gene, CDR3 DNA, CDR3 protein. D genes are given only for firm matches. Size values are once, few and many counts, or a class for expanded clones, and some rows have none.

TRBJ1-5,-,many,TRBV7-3,TGTGCCAGCAGCTCCCCCACGTACGGAAGTCAGCCCCAGCATTTT,CASSSPTYGSQPQHF
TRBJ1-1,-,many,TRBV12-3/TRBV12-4,TGTGCCAGCAGCCTTGAACAGGGAACTGAAGCTTTCTTT,CASSLEQGTEAFF
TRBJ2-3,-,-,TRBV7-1,TGTGCCAGCAGCTGCAGGCTCCCGTCCTGGTCTAAACCTAGCACAGATACGCAGTATTTT,CASSCRLPSWSKPSTDTQYF
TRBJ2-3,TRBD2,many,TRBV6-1,TGTGCCAGCGCCCTCGGGGGGGGGCGGGGAGATACGCAGTATTTT,CASALGGGRGDTQYF
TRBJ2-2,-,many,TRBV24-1,TGTGCCACCAGTGATCTTACAGAAACCGGGGAGCTGTTTTTT,CATSDLTETGELFF
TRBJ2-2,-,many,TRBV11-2,TGTGCCAGCAGCCCCGGACCCAACACCGGGGAGCTGTTTTTT,CASSPGPNTGELFF
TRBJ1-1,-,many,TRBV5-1,TGCGCCAGCAGCTTTGACAGGATGGACACTGAAGCTTTCTTT,CASSFDRMDTEAFF
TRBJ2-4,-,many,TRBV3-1,TGTGCCAGCAGCCCTCAGCCAGGTGGAGGGGTAAACATTCAGTACTTC,CASSPQPGGGVNIQYF
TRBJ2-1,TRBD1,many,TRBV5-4,TGTGCCAGCAGCTTAGGAGACAGGGGATACAATGAGCAGTTCTTC,CASSLGDRGYNEQFF
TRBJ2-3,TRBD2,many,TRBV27,TGTGCCAGCAGAGAAGCGGGGGCCAGCACAGATACGCAGTATTTT,CASREAGASTDTQYF
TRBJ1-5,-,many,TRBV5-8,TGTGCCAGCAGCTTCGCCGCAAGAAGAGGGTCCAATCAGCCCCAGCATTTT,CASSFAARRGSNQPQHF
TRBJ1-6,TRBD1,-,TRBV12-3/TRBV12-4,TGTACCAGCAGTTGGACAGGGTTGCAGATCTCCTATAATTCACCCCTCCACTTT,CTSSWTGLQISYNSPLHF
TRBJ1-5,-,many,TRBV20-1,TGCAGTGCTAGTAGTCGCAGGGACAATCAGCCCCAGCATTTT,CSASSRRDNQPQHF
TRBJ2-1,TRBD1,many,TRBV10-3,TGTGCCATCAGTGTTATAGGGGGCCACAATGAGCAGTTCTTC,CAISVIGGHNEQFF
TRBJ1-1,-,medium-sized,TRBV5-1,TGCGCCAGCAGCTTGGGAGGGAACACTGAAGCTTTCTTT,CASSLGGNTEAFF
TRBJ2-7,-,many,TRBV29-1,TGCAGCGCTGGCCCGGACACGTACAAAGAGCAGTACTTC,CSAGPDTYKEQYF
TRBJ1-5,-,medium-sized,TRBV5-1,TGCGCCAGCAGCCGCTCAGGAGTCGGCAATCAGCCCCAGCATTTT,CASSRSGVGNQPQHF
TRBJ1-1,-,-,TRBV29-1,TGCAGCGTATTCTTCCGGGAGAACACTGAAGCTTTCTTT,CSVFFRENTEAFF
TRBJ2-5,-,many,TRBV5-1,TGCGCCAGCAGCCCGGGTTCCGGGAAAGAGACCCAGTACTTC,CASSPGSGKETQYF
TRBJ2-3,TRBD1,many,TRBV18,TGTGCCAGCTCACCATTAGGGACAGGGCGGGCAGATACGCAGTATTTT,CASSPLGTGRADTQYF
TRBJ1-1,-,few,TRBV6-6,TGTGCCAGCAGAACAGCGAACACTGAAGCTTTCTTT,CASRTANTEAFF
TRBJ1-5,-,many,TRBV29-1,TGCAGCGTTGTGGACGGGGGTGGGCCCCAGCATTTT,CSVVDGGGPQHF
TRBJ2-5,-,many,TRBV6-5,TGTGCCAGCAGCATAAGGCCGGAGGAGACCCAGTACTTC,CASSIRPEETQYF
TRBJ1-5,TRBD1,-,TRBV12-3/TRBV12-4,TGTGCCAGCAGTTCGGGACAGGGAGGAAACAATCAGCCCCAGCATTTT,CASSSGQGGNNQPQHF
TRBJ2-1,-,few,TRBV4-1,TGCGCCAGCAGCCAACCCCGATCGGCCCTTGTGCAGTTCTTC,CASSQPRSALVQFF
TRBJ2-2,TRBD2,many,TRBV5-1,TGCGCCAGCAGCTGGGGACTAGCGGGGAACACCGGGGAGCTGTTTTTT,CASSWGLAGNTGELFF
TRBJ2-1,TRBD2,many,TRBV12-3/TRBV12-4,TGTGCCAGCAGTTTGACTAGCGGGAGCTGGCATGAGCAGTTCTTC,CASSLTSGSWHEQFF
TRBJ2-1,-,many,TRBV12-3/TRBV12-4,TGTGCCAGCACTCACCTAGATGAGCAGTTCTTC,CASTHLDEQFF
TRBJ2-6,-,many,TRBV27,TGTGCCAGCAGTTTCTTTGGGGCCAACGTCCTGACTTTC,CASSFFGANVLTF
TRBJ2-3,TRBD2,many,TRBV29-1,TGCAGCGTGACTAGCGGGTTTACAGATACGCAGTATTTT,CSVTSGFTDTQYF
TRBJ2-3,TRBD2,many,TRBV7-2,TGTGCCAGCAGCTTCACTACTAGCGGGGGGCCCACGGCGTATTTT,CASSFTTSGGPTAYF
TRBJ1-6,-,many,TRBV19,TGTGCCAGTAGTATAGATCGCCGGGAGGTAAATTCACCCCTCCACTTT,CASSIDRREVNSPLHF
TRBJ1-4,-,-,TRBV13,TGTGCCAGCAGCCCAACCGGGGGGCGCGTCAGTCCTAATGAAAAACTGTTTTTT,CASSPTGGRVSPNEKLFF
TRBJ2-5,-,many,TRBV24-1,TGTGCCACCAGTGATTACCAAGAGACCCAGTACTTC,CATSDYQETQYF
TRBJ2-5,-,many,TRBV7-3,TGTGCCAGCAGCTTCGCCGGGGGGCTCCAAGAGACCCAGTACTTC,CASSFAGGLQETQYF
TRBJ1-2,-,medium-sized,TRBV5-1,TGCGCCAGCAGCTTCGGCAGGAACTATGGCTACACCTTC,CASSFGRNYGYTF
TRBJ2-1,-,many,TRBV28,TGTGCCAGCAGTTTAGACCACTACAATGAGCAGTTCTTC,CASSLDHYNEQFF
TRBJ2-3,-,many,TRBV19,TGTGCCAGTAGCCGGGACGGCGCTTCCCATACGCAGTATTTT,CASSRDGASHTQYF
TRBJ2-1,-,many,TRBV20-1,TGCAGTGCTAATGTTCCGCGGGGCTACAATGAGCAGTTCTTC,CSANVPRGYNEQFF
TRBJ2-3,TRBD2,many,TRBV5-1,TGCGCCAGCAGCTCACTAGCGGGAGGGACAGATACGCAGTATTTT,CASSSLAGGTDTQYF
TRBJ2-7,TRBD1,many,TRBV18,TGTGCCAGCTCACCCCCGGGACAGATTTACGAGCAGTACTTC,CASSPPGQIYEQYF
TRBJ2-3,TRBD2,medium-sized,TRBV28,TGTGCCAGCAGCCTAAGCGGGAACCTCAAGCCGCAGTATTTT,CASSLSGNLKPQYF
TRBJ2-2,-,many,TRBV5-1,TGCGCCAGCAGCCGGCCGGACACCGGGGAGCTGTTTTTT,CASSRPDTGELFF